This record concerns one TCR beta chain sequence. Its antigen remains unidentified. The CDR3 runs to 15 residues. Germline V gene lookup returns CDR1 MNHNY and CDR2 SVGAGI (reference sequence). V lost 2 bases and J lost 2; bases outside the gene matches: 2. The data stem from a study of early T cells in non-severe SARS-CoV-2 infection. The wider study: The sequenced material was bulk RNA from unsorted whole blood, and its chains were unpaired.

Broader study findings: Missing private and CD4 specificities, VDJdb matching favored anti-spike CD8 responses.

Individual cDNA molecules were tagged with unique molecular identifiers, the study reported. TCRdb reprocessed the 5' RACE reads via MiXCR and lists one record per CDR3 protein. The sample lists about 69,000 distinct CDR3 sequences, roughly a tenth seen once, with 5.9% in the top ten. The TCR was taken from an adult who was a healthcare worker with PCR-confirmed SARS-CoV-2 infection or an uninfected control (not recorded which). The chain is built from TRBV6-6 and TRBJ2-5; 10 bases match TRBD2. Sequenced input: whole blood. The CDR3 protein is CASSYPSGGQETQYF. In nucleotides, the CDR3 is TGTGCCAGCAGTTACCCTAGCGGGGGACAAGAGACCCAGTACTTC.